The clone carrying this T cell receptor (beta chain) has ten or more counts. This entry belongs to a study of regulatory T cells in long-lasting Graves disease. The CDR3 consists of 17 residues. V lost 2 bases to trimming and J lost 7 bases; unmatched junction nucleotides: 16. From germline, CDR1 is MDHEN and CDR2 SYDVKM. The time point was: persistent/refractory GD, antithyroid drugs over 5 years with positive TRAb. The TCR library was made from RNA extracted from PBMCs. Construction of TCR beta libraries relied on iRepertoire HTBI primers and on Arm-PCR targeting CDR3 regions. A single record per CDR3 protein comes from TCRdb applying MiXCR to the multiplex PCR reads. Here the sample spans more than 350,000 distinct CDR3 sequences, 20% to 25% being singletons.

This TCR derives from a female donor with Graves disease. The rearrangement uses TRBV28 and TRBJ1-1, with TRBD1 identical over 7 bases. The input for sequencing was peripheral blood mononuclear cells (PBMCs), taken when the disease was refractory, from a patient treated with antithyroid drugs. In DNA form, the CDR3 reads TGTGCCAGCAGTTTAATGCCGCCGGCGACAGGGTACGGTGAAGCTTTCTTT. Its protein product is CASSLMPPATGYGEAFF.